The 5 T cell receptor beta chains given below trace back to one sample, sequenced in a study of T-cell memory formation after mild COVID-19. TCRdb ran MiXCR on the 5' RACE reads and lists one entry per CDR3 protein. The data contain roughly 450,000 distinct CDR3 sequences, roughly 18% of them singletons. Sequenced sample: PBMCs or a T cell subset sorted from them (not recorded which). The receptor set was obtained from a man between 18 and 35 years old who had mild COVID-19 (a few samples of this study predate the infection). Cell type and time point are not known.

The chain links TRBV7-6 to TRBJ2-7; D is undetermined. The CDR3 consists of 15 residues. CDR1 and CDR2 (germline): SGHVS, FNYEAQ. The V end lost 5 bases, the J end lost 6 bases, and 20 bases lay between the germline ends. The CDR3 region has the DNA TGTGCCAGCAGCCCCCTGGCGTGGGGTCTGGCCGAGCAGTACGTC. It is translated as CASSPLAWGLAEQYV.

The gene calls are TRBV4-2 and TRBJ2-7; D possibly matches TRBD1 or TRBD2 (5 bases each). The germline V and J ends were trimmed by 4 bases and 0 bases, with 16 bases remaining between them. Germline V gene sequence: CDR1 LGHNA, CDR2 YNFKEQ. The CDR3 consists of 16 residues. The CDR3 nucleotides are TGTGCCAGCAGCCCCTCTGTGAGGGGATACTCCTACGAGCAGTACTTC. Protein: CASSPSVRGYSYEQYF.

This sequence joins TRBV5-5 and TRBJ1-2; D ambiguous. The V gene's germline CDR1 is SGHKS and CDR2 YYEKEE (reference sequence). The V end was cut by 0 bases, the J end by 8 bases, with 14 bases between. CDR3 length: 14 amino acids. The CDR3 sequence is CASSLGPDVGGYTF. CDR3 nucleotide sequence: TGTGCCAGCAGCTTGGGGCCCGACGTCGGCGGCTACACCTTC.

This rearrangement joins TRBV7-2 to TRBJ2-7; the D is unclear. The CDR3 runs to 10 residues. Germline V gives CDR1 SGHTA, CDR2 FQGNSA. V dropped 7 bases and J dropped 3 bases, with 4 bases sitting between them. The CDR3 coding sequence is TGTGCCAGCAACAACTACGAGCAGTACGTC. This gives the protein CASNNYEQYV.

The sample holds many counts of this clonotype. This chain links TRBV7-9 with TRBJ1-3, with D unclear. V lost 4 bases and J 3 bases, leaving 7 bases between the germline ends. CDR3 length equals 13 residues. Looked up from germline, CDR1 is SEHNR and CDR2 is FQNEAQ (reference sequence). The CDR3 sequence is CASSSTRGNTIYF. CDR3 DNA sequence: TGTGCCAGCAGCTCGACCCGTGGAAACACCATATATTTT.